The 9 T cell receptor beta chains below were found in one sample sequenced in a study of blood T cell repertoires in COVID-19. Method: immunoSEQ multiplex PCR; TCRdb's copy keeps in-frame clones and lacks some. Of approximately 300,000 clones detected, about nine tenths appear once; the ten largest clones hold roughly 3.9%. Sequencing was performed on peripheral blood. These receptors originate from a woman aged 40 to 50 with acute or convalescent COVID-19.

The sample holds one count of this clone. The chain carries TRBV5-4 and TRBJ1-5, with D possibly TRBD1 on 6 matching bases. CDR3 size: 16 residues. The ends were cut back, 4 bases at V and 0 bases at J, with 14 bases in the middle. CDR1 SGHNT and CDR2 YYREEE come from the germline V gene (reference sequence). The CDR3: CASSNRDMYSNQPQHF. The CDR3 nucleotides are TGTGCCAGCAGCAACCGGGACATGTATAGCAATCAGCCCCAGCATTTT.

The chain is built from TRBV30 and TRBJ2-5, with 10 positions matching TRBD1. V dropped 4 bases and J dropped 3; count of bases not matched to a gene: 5. The CDR3 is 14 residues long. Germline values: CDR1 GTSNPN, CDR2 SVGIG (reference sequence). In DNA, the CDR3 is TGTGCCTGGAACCGGGACAGGGGCGAAGAGACCCAGTACTTC. Its translation: CAWNRDRGEETQYF.

The V and J genes are TRBV6-5 and TRBJ2-1; 11 positions agree with TRBD2. CDR1 is MNHEY, CDR2 SVGAGI, per germline. The CDR3 contains 15 residues. V gave up 7 bases and J gave up 10 bases; unmatched junction bases: 12. The chain's CDR3 is CASILTSGIGGEQFF. In DNA, the CDR3 is TGTGCCAGCATTTTGACTAGCGGGATTGGCGGGGAGCAGTTCTTC.

V is TRBV7-2 and J is TRBJ1-5; the D is unclear. Germline values: CDR1 SGHTA, CDR2 FQGNSA. V was clipped by 1 base and J by 3 bases, with 7 bases between them. The CDR3 totals 14 residues. The CDR3 bases are TGTGCCAGCAGCTTAGGGTCCTACAATCAGCCCCAGCATTTT. Translated, it gives CASSLGSYNQPQHF. Based on the CDR3 plus reference TRBV7-2 and TRBJ1-5, the full variable domain is GAGVSQSPSNKVTEKGKDVELRCDPISGHTALYWYRQSLGQGLEFLIYFQGNSAPDKSGLPSDRFSAERTGGSVSTLTIQRTQQEDSAVYLCASSLGSYNQPQHFGDGTRLSIL.

This clone came up once. This rearrangement joins TRBV7-2 to TRBJ2-4; D is unresolved. Germline V CDR1 and CDR2: SGHTA, FQGNSA. Trimming took off 5 bases at V and 0 bases at J, with 8 bases between the two ends. The CDR3 is 14 amino acids. CDR3 residues: CASSQGVAKNIQYF. CDR3 DNA: TGTGCCAGCAGCCAAGGAGTAGCCAAAAACATTCAGTACTTC.

The chain combines TRBV18 with TRBJ1-1; TRBD1 might be the D (6 bases). CDR1 and CDR2 from the germline V gene are KGHSH and LQKENI. V was cut by 4 bases and J by 5 bases, with 11 bases left in between. The CDR3 contains 13 residues. The CDR3 DNA sequence: TGTGCCAGCTCACAGGGGGTTACGACTGAAGCTTTCTTT. Protein: CASSQGVTTEAFF.

This clone has just a few counts. This chain links TRBV2 with TRBJ1-6, with a possible D match to TRBD1 (6 bases). The CDR3 consists of 14 residues. Trimming cost V 6 bases and J 8 bases, with 14 bases left between them. Germline values: CDR1 SNHLY, CDR2 FYNNEI. Here the CDR3 reads CASRGHIQYSPLHF. The CDR3 DNA is TGTGCCAGCAGGGGACACATCCAATATTCACCCCTCCACTTT. Together with reference TRBV2 and TRBJ1-6, the CDR3 gives the full variable domain: EPEVTQTPSHQVTQMGQEVILRCVPISNHLYFYWYRQILGQKVEFLVSFYNNEISEKSEIFDDQFSVERPDGSNFTLKIRSTKLEDSAMYFCASRGHIQYSPLHFGNGTRLTVT.

This chain connects TRBV9 to TRBJ1-2; weak D call: TRBD1 (5 bases). The CDR3 has 14 residues. Trimming shortened V by 1 base and J by 4 bases, and 11 bases separated the two germline ends. Germline assignment: CDR1 SGDLS and CDR2 YYNGEE. The CDR3 region has the DNA TGTGCCAGCAGCGTATGGGGGGAGGGCTATGGCTACACCTTC. Protein: CASSVWGEGYGYTF. Filled out from reference TRBV9 and TRBJ1-2, the complete variable domain reads DSGVTQTPKHLITATGQRVTLRCSPRSGDLSVYWYQQSLDQGLQFLIQYYNGEERAKGNILERFSAQQFPDLHSELNLSSLELGDSALYFCASSVWGEGYGYTFGSGTRLTVV.

The chain joins TRBV6-4 to TRBJ1-2; 11 bases align to TRBD1. Germline V lookup: CDR1 MRHNA, CDR2 SNTAGT. The CDR3 length is 15 residues. J gave up 4 bases and V 5 bases, and 6 bases lay outside the gene matches. Here the CDR3 reads CASSTSGTGGYGYTF. Here the CDR3 DNA reads TGTGCCAGCAGTACCTCCGGGACAGGGGGCTATGGCTACACCTTC.